These 28 T cell receptor beta chains came from one sample sequenced in a study of low-dose radiotherapy and immunotherapy resistance in tumors. First-strand cDNA relied on TRAV- and TRBV-specific primers spanning alpha and beta chains. With a constant-region primer and a V-primer adapter, TCRs were subjected to about 20 PCR cycles of amplification. TCRdb processed the reads anew with MiXCR; each CDR3 protein has one entry. The sample gives 100,000 or so distinct CDR3 sequences, less than 25% of which show up once; 4.1% is in the top ten. The time point was: after trial treatment. The treatment was: LDRT plus nivolumab, ipilimumab, low-dose cyclophosphamide and aspirin (RACIN trial). This specimen was PBMCs, taken after low-dose radiotherapy plus immunotherapy. Receptors originate from a male donor with prostate cancer.

This clonotype has at least ten counts. The V and J genes are TRBV30 and TRBJ1-1; D gene ambiguous. CDR3 size: 13 residues. CDR1 and CDR2 from the germline V gene are GTSNPN and SVGIG (reference sequence). V shed 0 bases and J shed 5 bases, with 10 bases lying between them. The CDR3, as DNA: TGTGCCTGGAGTGTACGGTTAGAAACTGAAGCTTTCTTT. This sequence encodes CAWSVRLETEAFF.

The sample holds many counts of this clonotype. This chain joins TRBV11-3 and TRBJ2-1; tentative D call: TRBD2 (6 bases). With 1 base removed from V and 7 bases from J, the gap between germline ends came to 17 bases. Per germline, CDR1 SGHNT and CDR2 YENEEA. CDR3 length: 16 amino acids. CDR3 nucleotides: TGTGCCAGCAGCTTAGGGGGGACGGGGGTACGGAATGAGCAGTTCTTC. This translates into CASSLGGTGVRNEQFF. Together with reference TRBV11-3 and TRBJ2-1, the CDR3 gives the full variable domain: EAGVVQSPRYKIIEKKQPVAFWCNPISGHNTLYWYLQNLGQGPELLIRYENEEAVDDSQLPKDRFSAERLKGVDSTLKIQPAELGDSAVYLCASSLGGTGVRNEQFFGPGTRLTVL.

This clonotype was seen repeatedly, ten times or more. V usage is TRBV19 and J usage is TRBJ2-1; D call uncertain. V was cut by 3 bases and J by 7 bases, with 16 bases left in between. This CDR3 region has 15 residues. The V gene's germline CDR1 is LNHDA and CDR2 SQIVND (reference sequence). CDR3 sequence: CASSILGLSGNEQFF. CDR3 nucleotides: TGTGCCAGTAGTATTCTCGGGCTGTCTGGTAATGAGCAGTTCTTC.

This clonotype was counted at least ten times. The rearrangement joins TRBV20-1 to TRBJ1-2; the D gene is possibly TRBD1 (6 bases). Trimming shortened V by 6 bases and J by 4 bases, and 15 bases separated the two germline ends. Germline-derived CDR1 and CDR2 are DFQATT and SNEGSKA (reference sequence). The CDR3 sequence is 13 residues long. CDR3 sequence (DNA): TGCAGTGCGGACCGAGGAGGGGGCTATGGCTACACCTTC. Translated, it gives CSADRGGGYGYTF.

At least ten counts were recorded for this clonotype. The chain combines TRBV7-8 with TRBJ1-2; possible D gene TRBD1, 6 bases. Trimming took 5 bases from V and 5 from J, leaving 15 bases between them. Germline lookup yields CDR1 SGHVS and CDR2 FQNEAQ. The CDR3 contains 14 residues. The CDR3 nucleotides are TGTGCCAGCAGCCCACGGGGGACACCGTATGGCTACACCTTC. It is translated as CASSPRGTPYGYTF. The variable domain in full, with the rest retrieved from reference TRBV7-8 and TRBJ1-2, is GAGVSQSPRYKVAKRGQDVALRCDPISGHVSLFWYQQALGQGPEFLTYFQNEAQLDKSGLPSDRFFAERPEGSVSTLKIQRTQQEDSAVYLCASSPRGTPYGYTFGSGTRLTVV.

The table lists this clonotype with a few counts. A single base is all that separates this from a far larger clone, so a read error is likely. This chain links TRBV6-1 with TRBJ2-7; no firm D call. The CDR3 is made up of 11 amino acids. CDR1 MNHNS and CDR2 SASEGT come from the germline V gene. Trimming removed 8 bases from V and 5 bases from J, with 10 bases in between. DNA of the CDR3: TGTGCCAGCGGGCGCCGTAACGAGCAGTACTTC. Residues: CASGRRNEQYF.

The rearrangement joins TRBV20-1 to TRBJ2-3; 9 bases are a match to TRBD1. Germline trimming cut 5 bases from V and 0 bases from J; bases unmatched to any gene: 12. CDR3 size: 17 residues. CDR1 is DFQATT and CDR2 is SNEGSKA in the germline V gene (reference sequence). DNA for the CDR3: TGCAGTGCTGGCCCCGGGACAGGGAGTGGGAGCACAGATACGCAGTATTTT. As protein: CSAGPGTGSGSTDTQYF.

This clonotype was recorded many times. The chain employs TRBV20-1 and TRBJ1-5, with no clear D. This CDR3 comprises 13 residues. V was clipped by 6 bases and J by 1 base, with 10 bases between them. CDR1 is DFQATT and CDR2 is SNEGSKA in the germline V gene (reference sequence). CDR3 DNA: TGCAGTGCGATCGACAAAAGCAATCAGCCCCAGCATTTT. It yields the protein CSAIDKSNQPQHF.

There are many counts of this clonotype. The chain recombines TRBV18 with TRBJ2-2, with unresolved D. The CDR3 runs 13 residues. V dropped 2 bases and J dropped 6 bases, with 7 bases sitting between them. CDR1 is KGHSH, CDR2 LQKENI, per germline. CDR3: CASSPNSSGELFF. The CDR3 DNA follows: TGTGCCAGCTCACCAAACTCGTCCGGGGAGCTGTTTTTT. Filled out from reference TRBV18 and TRBJ2-2, the complete variable domain reads NAGVMQNPRHLVRRRGQEARLRCSPMKGHSHVYWYRQLPEEGLKFMVYLQKENIIDESGMPKERFSAEFPKEGPSILRIQQVVRGDSAAYFCASSPNSSGELFFGEGSRLTVL.

This clonotype occurred many times. The chain carries TRBV20-1 and TRBJ2-7; the match to TRBD1 covers 8 bases. The CDR3 is 13 amino acids. The ends lost 2 bases at V and 3 bases at J; junction bases unmatched: 3. CDR1 and CDR2 (germline): DFQATT, SNEGSKA (reference sequence). The CDR3, as DNA: TGCAGTGCTAGAAGGACAGGGAACTACGAGCAGTACTTC. Its translation: CSARRTGNYEQYF.

This clonotype has ten or more counts. CDR3 bases: TGTGCCAGCAGACGTGGAGGCTACAATGAGCAGTTCTTC. Its translation is CASRRGGYNEQFF. The chain couples TRBV27 to TRBJ2-1; tentative D call: TRBD2 (5 bases). CDR1 and CDR2 from the germline V gene are MNHEY and SMNVEV (reference sequence). The CDR3 sequence is 13 residues long. Trimming took 6 bases from V and 3 from J, leaving 9 bases between them.

V gene TRBV6-2 or TRBV6-3 combines with J gene TRBJ2-1; D uncertain. CDR1 and CDR2 from the germline V gene are MNHEY and SVGEGT. V lost 2 bases and J lost 5, with 13 bases in between. CDR3 length: 15 residues. CDR3: CASSYDTRNNNEQFF. DNA of the CDR3: TGTGCCAGCAGTTACGACACGAGGAATAACAATGAGCAGTTCTTC.

The table lists this clonotype with many counts. This chain links TRBV6-2 or TRBV6-3 with TRBJ1-5; D perhaps matches TRBD1 (6 bases). The germline V and J ends were trimmed by 7 bases and 0 bases, with 22 bases remaining between them. CDR3 length: 18 amino acids. Germline V gives CDR1 MNHEY, CDR2 SVGEGT. CDR3 in DNA: TGTGCCAGCATTCCCCCGGGACTGAGGGGGTATAGCAATCAGCCCCAGCATTTT. The encoded protein is CASIPPGLRGYSNQPQHF.

This clonotype occurred many times. This chain uses TRBV19 with TRBJ2-1; D call uncertain. The germline CDR1 and CDR2 sequences are LNHDA and SQIVND (reference sequence). V was cut by 3 bases and J by 5 bases, with 11 bases left in between. This CDR3 contains 14 residues. This CDR3 is CASSMIYPHNEQFF. The CDR3 DNA reads TGTGCCAGTAGTATGATCTATCCTCACAATGAGCAGTTCTTC.

In this sample, this clonotype turned up many times. This chain connects TRBV7-6 to TRBJ2-7, with D tentatively TRBD1 (5 bases). The ends were cut back, 2 bases at V and 7 bases at J, with 12 bases in the middle. Germline V gene lookup returns CDR1 SGHVS and CDR2 FNYEAQ. The CDR3 extends over 13 amino acids. CDR3 in DNA: TGTGCCAGCAGCTTAAGTGACAGACGGGAGCAGTACTTC. Translated, it gives CASSLSDRREQYF.

The chain is built from TRBV12-3 or TRBV12-4 and TRBJ1-5, with 9 positions matching TRBD1. This CDR3 has 14 residues. V lost 6 bases to trimming and J lost 5 bases; unmatched junction nucleotides: 5. The CDR3 protein is CASSPTGGDQPQHF. CDR3 nucleotides: TGTGCCAGCAGCCCCACAGGGGGCGATCAGCCCCAGCATTTT.

Turning to this clonotype: A far larger clone is one nucleotide away, so this likely arose from a read error. The chain has TRBV29-1 and TRBJ2-5; D remains ambiguous. V lost 4 bases to trimming and J lost 11 bases, with 17 bases between them. The CDR3 has 12 amino acids. Germline V gene sequence: CDR1 SQVTM, CDR2 ANQGSEA. The chain's CDR3 is CSVADTGNEQYF. The DNA for the CDR3 is TGCAGCGTTGCGGATACGGGCAATGAGCAGTACTTC.

This clonotype came up a few times. As DNA, the CDR3 is TGTGCCAGCAGCCAAGACAGTCTAGCGGGAGGCCCAGCCAACTACAATGAGCAGTTCTTC. Its protein product is CASSQDSLAGGPANYNEQFF. The V call is TRBV3-1, the J call TRBJ2-1; 11 bases fit TRBD2. The CDR3 runs 20 residues. CDR1 and CDR2 (germline): LGHDT, YNNKEL (reference sequence). Losses at the gene ends were 0 bases for V and 3 bases for J; bases not matched to a gene: 13.

The table lists this clonotype with many counts. The chain couples TRBV19 to TRBJ1-1, with D hard to call. Trimming cost V 4 bases and J 8 bases, with 14 bases left between them. The CDR3 consists of 13 residues. The germline V gene encodes CDR1 LNHDA and CDR2 SQIVND (reference sequence). The CDR3 reads CASSKRWADEAFF. The CDR3, as DNA: TGTGCCAGTAGTAAGAGGTGGGCAGACGAAGCTTTCTTT.

At least ten counts were recorded for this clonotype. The J gene is TRBJ2-7, the V gene TRBV6-5, with 11 positions matching TRBD2. The junction had 8 bases not matched to a gene; V was cut back by 4 bases and J by 6 bases. The CDR3 totals 15 residues. Looked up from germline, CDR1 is MNHEY and CDR2 is SVGAGI. CDR3 sequence (DNA): TGTGCCAGCAGTTGGGCTAGCGGGGGGACCGGCGAGCAGTACTTC. Translation gives CASSWASGGTGEQYF.

This clonotype was found many times. This chain uses TRBV6-2 or TRBV6-3 with TRBJ1-3; D gene unclear. The ends were cut back, 0 bases at V and 0 bases at J, with 9 bases in the middle. CDR3 length: 16 residues. Per germline, CDR1 MNHEY and CDR2 SVGEGT. DNA for the CDR3: TGTGCCAGCAGTTACTCGAGTGTTCTCTCTGGAAACACCATATATTTT. The encoded protein is CASSYSSVLSGNTIYF.

This clonotype was counted once. The limits of the CDR3 on the DNA are not certain, so only TCRdb's listed CDR3 is given. The V gene is TRBV20-1, the J gene TRBJ2-2; the table's D call, TRBD2, has no DNA check behind it. Germline V gene lookup returns CDR1 DFQATT and CDR2 SNEGSKA (reference sequence). The CDR3 numbers 13 amino acids, ends counted. CDR3 residues: CSAVTDFGELFFF.

V usage is TRBV12-3 or TRBV12-4 and J usage is TRBJ1-2; D remains ambiguous. The CDR3 loop spans 12 amino acids. The V end was cut by 6 bases, the J end by 12 bases, with 17 bases between. The DNA of the CDR3 is TGTGCCAGCAGCCCTCAGAGGGAACGGAACACCTTC. Residues: CASSPQRERNTF.

This clonotype has ten or more counts. The gene calls are TRBV4-2 and TRBJ1-2; 8 bases line up with TRBD1. Per germline, CDR1 LGHNA and CDR2 YNFKEQ. This CDR3 has 13 amino acids. Trimming cost V 4 bases and J 5 bases; bases outside gene matches: 3. For the CDR3, the DNA is TGTGCCAGCAGCCCAGGGGGCGCGTATGGCTACACCTTC. It is translated as CASSPGGAYGYTF.

This clonotype was found a few times. The chain combines TRBV21-1 with TRBJ2-1. TRBV21-1 is deemed a pseudogene. The CDR3 runs 13 residues. Written as DNA, the CDR3 is TGTGCCAGCAGCAAAGATCGATACAATGAGCAGTTCTTC. Translated: CASSKDRYNEQFF.

The CDR3 DNA follows: TGCAGTGCCCTCGGGGGGGTGAGTGGCTACACCTTC. Translating gives CSALGGVSGYTF. The rearrangement uses TRBV20-1 and TRBJ1-2; D might be TRBD1 (5 bases). The CDR3 sequence is 12 residues long. Deletions cut 6 bases from V and 7 bases from J, with 15 bases between. Germline-derived CDR1 and CDR2 are DFQATT and SNEGSKA (reference sequence).

This clonotype was detected many times. The chain joins TRBV11-2 to TRBJ2-2; D gene ambiguous. The CDR3 is 15 residues long. CDR1 is SGHAT, CDR2 FQNNGV, per germline. Trimming left V 3 bases short and J 1 base short, with 9 bases between. CDR3 sequence (DNA): TGTGCCAGCAGCTTGGTCAGACAGAACACCGGGGAGCTGTTTTTT. Protein: CASSLVRQNTGELFF.

V is TRBV6-4 and J is TRBJ2-3; maybe TRBD2 (7 bases). V shed 5 bases and J shed 0 bases, with 12 bases lying between them. The CDR3 runs to 15 residues. Germline assignment: CDR1 MRHNA and CDR2 SNTAGT. CDR3 sequence reads: CASSLRGGSTDTQYF. CDR3 nucleotide sequence: TGTGCCAGCAGTCTCAGGGGAGGGAGCACAGATACGCAGTATTTT.